This entry lists 22 T cell receptor beta chains sequenced from one sample in a study of cytomegalovirus exposure and HLA in healthy donors. PCR was performed using 60 Vbeta and 13 Jbeta primers. Measured with immunoSEQ multiplex PCR; TCRdb has only the in-frame clones, and not every one. The table includes 150,000 to 200,000 clones, approximately 72% detected once. The sample consisted of PBMCs. The receptors were sampled from a female donor in good health and CMV-seronegative.

This clone showed up just a few times. The chain employs TRBV7-9 and TRBJ1-1; D perhaps matches TRBD1 (5 bases). Per the germline V gene, CDR1 is SEHNR and CDR2 is FQNEAQ (reference sequence). CDR3 length: 13 amino acids. Trimming left V 4 bases short and J 3 bases short, with 9 bases between. The CDR3 reads CASSWGEDTEAFF. DNA of the CDR3: TGTGCCAGCAGCTGGGGGGAGGACACTGAAGCTTTCTTT.

The CDR3 DNA reads as TGTGCCAGCAGTTACTCGATTAGCTACGAGCAGTACTTC. This sequence encodes CASSYSISYEQYF. This chain joins TRBV6-5 and TRBJ2-7, with D unresolved. The CDR3 is 13 amino acids. Trimming stripped 0 bases from V and 3 bases from J, with 6 bases between. Germline V lookup: CDR1 MNHEY, CDR2 SVGAGI.

J is TRBJ2-2 and V is TRBV5-1; 7 bases agree with TRBD1. The CDR3 length is 12 residues. J was trimmed by 7 bases and V by 6 bases; bases with no gene match: 3. Per germline, CDR1 SGHRS and CDR2 YFSETQ. In nucleotides, the CDR3 is TGCGCCAGCACCCGGGACAGCGGGGAGCTGTTTTTT. Translated, it gives CASTRDSGELFF. Using reference TRBV5-1 and TRBJ2-2 for the parts outside the CDR3, the full variable domain is KAGVTQTPRYLIKTRGQQVTLSCSPISGHRSVSWYQQTPGQGLQFLFEYFSETQRNKGNFPGRFSGRQFSNSRSEMNVSTLELGDSALYLCASTRDSGELFFGEGSRLTVL.

The V gene is TRBV25-1, the J gene TRBJ2-7; 7 nucleotides line up with TRBD1. The CDR3 extends over 11 amino acids. V shed 7 bases, J shed 6 bases, and the junction held 3 bases outside the gene matches. The V gene's germline CDR1 is MGHDK and CDR2 SYGVNS. The DNA for the CDR3 is TGTGCCAGCAATCCAGGGGGCGAGCAGTACTTC. Translating it yields CASNPGGEQYF.

Only one count was recorded for this clone. The rearrangement links TRBV10-3 to TRBJ1-2; tentatively, D is TRBD1 (5 bases). The CDR3 is 13 residues long. CDR1 is ENHRY, CDR2 SYGVKD, per germline. Trimming left V 3 bases short and J 2 bases short, with 7 bases between. DNA for the CDR3: TGTGCCATCAGTGAAAGGGGCAACTATGGCTACACCTTC. It specifies CAISERGNYGYTF.

This clone was observed a single time. The V and J genes are TRBV14 and TRBJ2-7; maybe TRBD1 (6 bases). CDR3 length: 11 residues. From germline, CDR1 is SGHDN and CDR2 FVKESK. V lost 6 bases and J 4 bases, leaving 7 bases between the germline ends. CDR3 DNA sequence: TGTGCCAGCAGTAGGGGGTACGAGCAGTACTTC. This translates into CASSRGYEQYF.

This clone was detected once. The rearrangement uses TRBV20-1 and TRBJ1-1; D remains ambiguous. The CDR3 contains 11 residues. V was cut by 3 bases and J by 0 bases, with 2 bases left in between. Germline loops: CDR1 DFQATT, CDR2 SNEGSKA (reference sequence). The CDR3 DNA reads TGCAGTGCTAGTATGAACACTGAAGCTTTCTTT. It yields the protein CSASMNTEAFF.

This clone was seen a handful of times. The V gene is TRBV5-4, the J gene TRBJ1-3; 8 bases are shared with TRBD1. The trim removed 5 bases at V and 3 bases at J, leaving 1 base unmatched. This CDR3 is 13 amino acids long. The germline V gene encodes CDR1 SGHNT and CDR2 YYREEE (reference sequence). CDR3 nucleotides: TGTGCCAGCAGGGGGACAGGTGGAAACACCATATATTTT. As protein: CASRGTGGNTIYF.

The chain is built from TRBV9 and TRBJ1-2; D is ambiguous. The CDR3 covers 9 residues. Trimming took 4 bases from V and 8 from J, leaving 3 bases between them. CDR1 is SGDLS and CDR2 is YYNGEE in the germline V gene. The CDR3 here is CASSPGYTF. The CDR3 region has the DNA TGTGCCAGCAGCCCGGGCTACACCTTC. Drawing the rest from reference TRBV9 and TRBJ1-2, the complete variable domain is DSGVTQTPKHLITATGQRVTLRCSPRSGDLSVYWYQQSLDQGLQFLIQYYNGEERAKGNILERFSAQQFPDLHSELNLSSLELGDSALYFCASSPGYTFGSGTRLTVV.

CDR3 DNA sequence: TGTGCCTGGGGCGGGTTCCAAGAGACCCAGTACTTC. This gives the protein CAWGGFQETQYF. V and J are TRBV30 and TRBJ2-5, with D possibly matching TRBD2 (5 bases). The V and J ends lost 5 bases and 1 base respectively, with 8 bases between them. The CDR3 has 12 residues. Germline V gene sequence: CDR1 GTSNPN, CDR2 SVGIG (reference sequence). Looking up the rest from reference TRBV30 and TRBJ2-5 gives the full variable domain: SQTIHQWPATLVQPVGSPLSLECTVEGTSNPNLYWYRQAAGRGLQLLFYSVGIGQISSEVPQNLSASRPQDRQFILSSKKLLLSDSGFYLCAWGGFQETQYFGPGTRLLVL.

The J gene is TRBJ2-1, the V gene TRBV7-9; D might be TRBD2 (5 bases). Germline loops: CDR1 SEHNR, CDR2 FQNEAQ (reference sequence). Trimming left V 5 bases short and J 1 base short, with 15 bases between. The CDR3 has 16 residues. CDR3 protein: CASSPPGSGSYNEQFF. For the CDR3, the DNA is TGTGCCAGCAGCCCGCCCGGGTCGGGGTCCTACAATGAGCAGTTCTTC. Full variable domain (remainder filled in from reference TRBV7-9 and TRBJ2-1): DTGVSQNPRHKITKRGQNVTFRCDPISEHNRLYWYRQTLGQGPEFLTYFQNEAQLEKSRLLSDRFSAERPKGSFSTLEIQRTEQGDSAMYLCASSPPGSGSYNEQFFGPGTRLTVL.

By share, this clone counts as medium-sized. The chain recombines TRBV6-5 with TRBJ2-7; TRBD1 agrees at 7 bases. This CDR3 contains 15 residues. Germline V lookup: CDR1 MNHEY, CDR2 SVGAGI. Trimming removed 4 bases from V and 5 bases from J; junction bases left unmatched: 11. CDR3 coding DNA: TGTGCCAGCAGTTCCTTTGTCGACAGGGTGGACGAGCAGTACTTC. It specifies CASSSFVDRVDEQYF.

The rearrangement links TRBV5-6 to TRBJ2-5; TRBD2 matches at 11 bases. Trimming removed 4 bases from V and 5 bases from J; junction bases left unmatched: 4. The CDR3 runs to 14 residues. The germline CDR1 and CDR2 sequences are SGHDT and YYEEEE. The CDR3 DNA sequence: TGTGCCAGCAGCCGACTAGCGGGGTTGGAGACCCAGTACTTC. Translating gives CASSRLAGLETQYF.

The chain carries TRBV5-4 and TRBJ1-1; D gene ambiguous. The germline V and J ends were trimmed by 1 base and 8 bases, with 15 bases remaining between them. In germline, CDR1 is SGHNT, CDR2 YYREEE (reference sequence). The CDR3 is 14 amino acids. In nucleotides, the CDR3 is TGTGCCAGCAGCTTGTTCGGAGGGCGGCGGGAAGCTTTCTTT. It is translated as CASSLFGGRREAFF.

This chain uses TRBV19 with TRBJ1-6, with TRBD1 as a possible D gene (6 bases). V was trimmed by 1 base and J by 7 bases, leaving 11 bases between them. Germline V lookup: CDR1 LNHDA, CDR2 SQIVND (reference sequence). The CDR3 extends over 15 amino acids. CDR3 bases: TGTGCCAGTAGTATAGCATTCAGGGGAAATTCACCCCTCCACTTT. Translation gives CASSIAFRGNSPLHF.

The chain is built from TRBV30 and TRBJ2-1, with D perhaps matching TRBD2 (6 bases). The ends were cut back, 2 bases at V and 9 bases at J, with 8 bases in the middle. CDR3 length: 11 amino acids. CDR1 GTSNPN and CDR2 SVGIG come from the germline V gene (reference sequence). The CDR3 DNA sequence: TGTGCCTGGAGTTTGGGGGGTGAGCAGTTCTTC. This gives the protein CAWSLGGEQFF.

This clone was detected once. This sequence joins TRBV28 and TRBJ1-5; tentatively, D is TRBD1 (5 bases). The germline V and J ends were trimmed by 5 bases and 0 bases, with 14 bases remaining between them. This CDR3 has 16 amino acids. The V gene's germline CDR1 is MDHEN and CDR2 SYDVKM. CDR3 sequence (DNA): TGTGCCAGCAGTCCTGACGGTAGGGGTAGCAATCAGCCCCAGCATTTT. Translation gives CASSPDGRGSNQPQHF.

There are a few counts of this clone. The CDR3 loop reads CASSHGAANQPQHF. The CDR3 nucleotides read TGCGCCAGCAGCCATGGGGCAGCTAATCAGCCCCAGCATTTT. This chain links TRBV4-1 with TRBJ1-5; D might be TRBD1 (5 bases). With 3 bases removed from V and 4 bases from J, the gap between germline ends came to 10 bases. The V gene's germline CDR1 is MGHRA and CDR2 YSYEKL. There are 14 residues in the CDR3.

The chain couples TRBV4-1 to TRBJ2-5; D is uncertain. V lost 4 bases, J lost 1 base, and 10 bases lay in between. Germline V CDR1 and CDR2: MGHRA, YSYEKL. The CDR3 runs to 14 residues. The CDR3 DNA is TGCGCCAGCAGCCCCAGTCGGAGCCAAGAGACCCAGTACTTC. It translates to CASSPSRSQETQYF.

J is TRBJ2-1 and V is TRBV6-4, with a tentative D call TRBD1 (7 bases). Germline CDR1 MRHNA, CDR2 SNTAGT. V was clipped by 3 bases and J by 3 bases, with 12 bases between them. The CDR3 spans 15 residues. The CDR3 region is CASSDNRGGYNEQFF. CDR3 nucleotide sequence: TGTGCCAGCAGTGATAACAGGGGAGGCTACAATGAGCAGTTCTTC.

The chain uses TRBV5-1 and TRBJ1-3, with D unclear. Germline loops: CDR1 SGHRS, CDR2 YFSETQ. The CDR3 is made up of 13 amino acids. V was shortened by 4 bases and J by 4 bases, with 9 bases between the two germline ends. The CDR3 loop is CASSGEGGNTIYF. In DNA form, the CDR3 reads TGCGCCAGCAGCGGGGAGGGCGGAAACACCATATATTTT.

This rearrangement joins TRBV7-7 to TRBJ2-1; D unclear. CDR3 size: 15 residues. Trimming cost V 5 bases and J 0 bases, with 11 bases left between them. Germline CDR1 SSHAT, CDR2 FNYEAQ (reference sequence). The CDR3 sequence: CASSQTASSYNEQFF. CDR3 in DNA: TGTGCCAGCAGCCAAACTGCTAGCTCCTACAATGAGCAGTTCTTC.